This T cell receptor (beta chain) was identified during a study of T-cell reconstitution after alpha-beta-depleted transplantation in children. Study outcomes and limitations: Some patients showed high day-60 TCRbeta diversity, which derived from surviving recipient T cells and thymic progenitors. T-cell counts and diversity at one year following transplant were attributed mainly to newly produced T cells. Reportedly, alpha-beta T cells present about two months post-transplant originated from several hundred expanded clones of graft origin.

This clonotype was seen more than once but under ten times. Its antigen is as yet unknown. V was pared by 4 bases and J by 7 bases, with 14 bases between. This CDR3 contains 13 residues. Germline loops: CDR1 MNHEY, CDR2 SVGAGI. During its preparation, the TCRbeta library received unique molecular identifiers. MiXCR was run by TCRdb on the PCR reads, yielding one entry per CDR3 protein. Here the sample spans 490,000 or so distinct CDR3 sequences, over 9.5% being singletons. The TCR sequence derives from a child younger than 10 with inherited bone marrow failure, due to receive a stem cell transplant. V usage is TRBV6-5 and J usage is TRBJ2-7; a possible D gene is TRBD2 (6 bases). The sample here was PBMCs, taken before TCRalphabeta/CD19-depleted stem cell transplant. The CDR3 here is CASSFPSAGEQYF. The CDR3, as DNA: TGTGCCAGCAGTTTTCCATCGGCGGGAGAGCAGTACTTC.